One and the same sample provided the 6 T cell receptor beta chains below, sequenced in a study of blood T cell repertoires in COVID-19. Clones were sequenced by immunoSEQ multiplex PCR, and TCRdb holds only the in-frame ones, with some missing. The data show about 94,000 clones, with roughly 70% seen just once and approximately 4.1% held by the top ten. The sequencing input was peripheral blood. These receptors all come from a man between 65 and 85 years old with COVID-19, enrolled during active disease.

The chain carries TRBV27 and TRBJ1-2, with 10 bases identical to TRBD1. After removal of 5 bases from V and 5 bases from J, the junction contained 5 bases not matched to a gene. The CDR3 totals 14 residues. From germline, CDR1 is MNHEY and CDR2 SMNVEV (reference sequence). The CDR3: CASSLGTGEYGYTF. The CDR3 DNA reads as TGTGCCAGCAGTCTAGGGACAGGGGAATATGGCTACACCTTC.

V and J are TRBV4-3 and TRBJ1-5; 9 bases align to TRBD1. Per germline, CDR1 LGHNA and CDR2 YSLEER. The CDR3 length is 15 residues. Trimming took 1 base from V and 5 from J; bases not matched to a gene: 3. The CDR3 loop is CASSQAYRGHQPQHF. CDR3 bases: TGCGCCAGCAGCCAAGCCTACAGGGGGCATCAGCCCCAGCATTTT.

This clone was detected many times. The chain joins TRBV5-6 to TRBJ2-1; 7 positions agree with TRBD2. There are 15 residues in the CDR3. Losses at the gene ends were 4 bases for V and 9 bases for J; bases not matched to a gene: 13. Germline V lookup: CDR1 SGHDT, CDR2 YYEEEE. The CDR3 loop is CASSPPWREGGEQFF. CDR3 DNA sequence: TGTGCCAGCAGCCCCCCCTGGAGGGAGGGTGGTGAGCAGTTCTTC.

This clone was counted at least ten times. The chain couples TRBV15 to TRBJ1-3, with D possibly TRBD1 on 5 matching bases. This CDR3 is built from 14 residues. The V end was cut by 3 bases, the J end by 1 base, with 7 bases between. Germline values: CDR1 LNHNV, CDR2 YYDKDF (reference sequence). This CDR3 is CATSSPGSGNTIYF. The CDR3 nucleotides read TGTGCCACCAGCAGCCCAGGGTCTGGAAACACCATATATTTT.

This clone was counted only a few times. The chain recombines TRBV19 with TRBJ1-2; D call uncertain. Per the germline V gene, CDR1 is LNHDA and CDR2 is SQIVND (reference sequence). The CDR3 runs 13 residues. Trimming stripped 7 bases from V and 2 bases from J, with 11 bases between. CDR3 residues: CASTTAVNYGYTF. For the CDR3, the DNA is TGTGCCAGTACCACAGCGGTAAACTATGGCTACACCTTC.

V gene TRBV7-9 combines with J gene TRBJ1-2; perhaps TRBD1 as D (5 bases). Trimming took 10 bases from V and 2 from J, leaving 20 bases between them. Germline V gives CDR1 SEHNR, CDR2 FQNEAQ (reference sequence). This CDR3 is 15 amino acids long. The DNA for the CDR3 is TGTGCCACCCCCGGGGGATCTACCCTAAACTATGGCTACACCTTC. Translation gives CATPGGSTLNYGYTF.